The next 3 T cell receptor beta chains were all read from a single sample in a study of identical twins. TCRdb ran MiXCR on the 5' RACE reads and lists one entry per CDR3 protein. This sample has hundreds of thousands of distinct CDR3 sequences, with about 12% found just once. These data were likewise used in another study, on yellow fever vaccine responses in identical twins.

The sample was PBMCs. The receptors shown here come from a woman younger than 35 in good health.

The V and J genes are TRBV12-3 or TRBV12-4 and TRBJ2-7; D gene unclear. The V end was cut by 3 bases, the J end by 2 bases, with 5 bases between. The CDR3 totals 12 residues. CDR3 coding DNA: TGTGCCAGCAGTTTCTTACCCTACGAGCAGTACTTC. As protein: CASSFLPYEQYF.

This clonotype was observed a handful of times. CDR3 DNA sequence: TGTGCCAGCAGTGCGGAACTAGCGGGAAGATACGAGCAGTACTTC. Protein product: CASSAELAGRYEQYF. This chain joins TRBV2 and TRBJ2-7, with 10 nucleotides matching TRBD2. The CDR3 loop spans 15 amino acids. J was trimmed by 4 bases and V by 4 bases; bases with no gene match: 7. In germline, CDR1 is SNHLY, CDR2 FYNNEI.

CDR3: CASSPFLGGVYGYTF. The CDR3 DNA reads as TGTGCCAGCAGTCCGTTCCTTGGGGGCGTCTATGGCTACACCTTC. V gene TRBV28 combines with J gene TRBJ1-2, with D perhaps TRBD1 (6 bases). V was shortened by 5 bases and J by 4 bases, with 17 bases between the two germline ends. Germline values: CDR1 MDHEN, CDR2 SYDVKM. The CDR3 totals 15 residues.